Below, 25 T cell receptor beta chains from the same sample are listed, as sequenced in a study of blood T cell repertoires in COVID-19. The protocol was immunoSEQ multiplex PCR, while the TCRdb copy is restricted to in-frame clones and leaves out a portion. The table records some 200,000 clones, more than 85% of them present only once. Specimen: peripheral blood. These TCRs come from a man aged 35-49 years with active or convalescent COVID-19.

The chain links TRBV19 to TRBJ2-3; possibly TRBD1 for D (5 bases). With 4 bases removed from V and 1 base from J, the gap between germline ends came to 9 bases. The CDR3 consists of 14 residues. Germline V gene lookup returns CDR1 LNHDA and CDR2 SQIVND (reference sequence). In DNA form, the CDR3 reads TGTGCCAGTAGTACCCGACAGCGCACAGATACGCAGTATTTT. Its protein product is CASSTRQRTDTQYF.

The J gene is TRBJ2-5, the V gene TRBV6-2 or TRBV6-3, with TRBD2 matching 9 bases. Germline V gene lookup returns CDR1 MNHEY and CDR2 SVGEGT. Trimming removed 2 bases from V and 3 bases from J; junction bases left unmatched: 10. There are 17 residues in the CDR3. The CDR3 DNA follows: TGTGCCAGCAGTTACGTCGCGGGGGGGCCTGGAGAAGAGACCCAGTACTTC. This sequence encodes CASSYVAGGPGEETQYF.

The V gene is TRBV23-1, the J gene TRBJ1-4; possible D gene TRBD1, 5 bases. TRBV23-1 is classed as an ORF, of uncertain function. This CDR3 is 10 amino acids long. The germline V and J ends were trimmed by 7 bases and 10 bases, with 7 bases remaining between them. The CDR3 sequence is CASNGGKLFF. CDR3 nucleotides: TGCGCCAGCAACGGGGGAAAACTGTTTTTT.

V usage is TRBV6-1 and J usage is TRBJ1-1; possibly TRBD1 for D (5 bases). V lost 2 bases to trimming and J lost 3 bases, with 13 bases between them. The CDR3 loop spans 15 amino acids. CDR1 and CDR2 from the germline V gene are MNHNS and SASEGT. In DNA, the CDR3 is TGTGCCAGCAGTGAATGGGGCGCCAGCTACACTGAAGCTTTCTTT. Translation: CASSEWGASYTEAFF.

The chain links TRBV9 to TRBJ2-7; D gene ambiguous. Germline V gene data show CDR1 as SGDLS and CDR2 as YYNGEE. V lost 0 bases, J lost 6 bases, and 7 bases lay in between. CDR3 length equals 12 residues. The CDR3 is CASSVVAGEQYF. The CDR3 bases are TGTGCCAGCAGCGTAGTGGCAGGCGAGCAGTACTTC.

The chain links TRBV9 to TRBJ2-3, with D tentatively TRBD1 or TRBD2 (6 bases each). V lost 4 bases and J 6 bases, leaving 15 bases between the germline ends. The CDR3 consists of 14 residues. The V gene's germline CDR1 is SGDLS and CDR2 YYNGEE. The CDR3: CASSLGGLSDTQYF. CDR3 sequence (DNA): TGTGCCAGCAGCCTAGGGGGGCTTTCCGATACGCAGTATTTT.

The gene calls are TRBV11-1 and TRBJ1-2; TRBD1 is a possible D gene (5 bases). V was clipped by 3 bases and J by 2 bases, with 10 bases between them. Per germline, CDR1 SGHAT and CDR2 FQDESV (reference sequence). The CDR3 covers 14 residues. The CDR3 protein is CASSFGWGNYGYTF. CDR3 in DNA: TGTGCCAGCAGCTTCGGGTGGGGCAACTATGGCTACACCTTC.

Comment on this clone: The same CDR3 arises from other DNA sequences in this sample as well. The chain employs TRBV29-1 and TRBJ1-2; 8 bases map to TRBD1. Germline values: CDR1 SQVTM, CDR2 ANQGSEA. This CDR3 region has 13 residues. The junction had 4 bases not matched to a gene; V was cut back by 3 bases and J by 4 bases. CDR3 DNA: TGCAGCGTTGACAGGGGGCCCTCCTATGGCTACACCTTC. Translation: CSVDRGPSYGYTF.

The chain combines TRBV7-3 with TRBJ1-2; no reliable D call. V lost 3 bases to trimming and J lost 9 bases, with 14 bases between them. Germline values: CDR1 SGHTA, CDR2 FQGTGA. The CDR3 spans 13 residues. The CDR3 sequence: CASSFGPGESYTF. The CDR3 DNA sequence: TGTGCCAGCAGCTTCGGGCCCGGGGAAAGCTACACCTTC.

This clone was seen ten or more times. Mismatch with germline at one junction end may stem from a read error. The genes are TRBV7-7 and TRBJ2-2; 7 bases fit TRBD1. The germline gives CDR1 SSHAT, CDR2 FNYEAQ (reference sequence). The CDR3 sequence is 16 residues long. The CDR3 sequence is CASSHGQVRGSGELFF. Written as DNA, the CDR3 is TGTGCTAGCAGCCACGGACAGGTGCGAGGTTCCGGGGAGCTGTTTTTT. Full variable domain (outside the CDR3, taken from reference TRBV7-7 and TRBJ2-2): GAGVSQSPRYKVTKRGQDVTLRCDPISSHATLYWYQQALGQGPEFLTYFNYEAQPDKSGLPSDRFSAERPEGSISTLTIQRTEQRDSAMYRCASSHGQVRGSGELFFGEGSRLTVL.

The sample holds one count of this clone. V gene TRBV4-2 combines with J gene TRBJ1-6; 8 nucleotides line up with TRBD1. Germline loops: CDR1 LGHNA, CDR2 YNFKEQ. Trimming at V came to 0 bases and at J to 7 bases, leaving 2 bases not matched to a gene. The CDR3 totals 15 residues. The CDR3 loop reads CASSQDTGGNSPLHF. In DNA, the CDR3 is TGTGCCAGCAGCCAAGATACAGGGGGGAATTCACCCCTCCACTTT.

V is TRBV19 and J is TRBJ1-5; TRBD1 agrees at 8 bases. Germline-derived CDR1 and CDR2 are LNHDA and SQIVND (reference sequence). The CDR3 has 14 residues. V was pared by 7 bases and J by 4 bases, with 6 bases of the junction left unmatched. In nucleotides, the CDR3 is TGTGCCAGTAACACAGGGGGAAGAAATCAGCCCCAGCATTTT. Translating it yields CASNTGGRNQPQHF.

J is TRBJ2-3 and V is TRBV7-9; TRBD1 might be the D (5 bases). V was shortened by 5 bases and J by 3 bases, with 12 bases between the two germline ends. This CDR3 is 14 amino acids long. Germline CDR1 reads SEHNR; CDR2 reads FQNEAQ (reference sequence). The CDR3, as DNA: TGTGCCAGCAGCCCCCCAGGGCAGACAGATACGCAGTATTTT. It codes for CASSPPGQTDTQYF.

The chain recombines TRBV14 with TRBJ1-4; TRBD1 matches at 9 bases. V was clipped by 5 bases and J by 7 bases; unmatched bases: 8. Per the germline V gene, CDR1 is SGHDN and CDR2 is FVKESK. The CDR3 is 15 amino acids. The CDR3 is CASSTGGAMGEKLFF. Here the CDR3 DNA reads TGTGCCAGCAGCACAGGGGGCGCGATGGGTGAAAAACTGTTTTTT.

The rearrangement links TRBV7-8 to TRBJ2-1; possible D gene TRBD2, 6 bases. The germline V and J ends were trimmed by 4 bases and 9 bases, with 13 bases remaining between them. The CDR3 totals 13 residues. The germline V gene encodes CDR1 SGHVS and CDR2 FQNEAQ. For the CDR3, the DNA is TGTGCCAGCAGCTCGCAGACTAGAAGTGAGCAGTTCTTC. Translation gives CASSSQTRSEQFF.

The chain employs TRBV6-5 and TRBJ1-6; D possibly corresponds to TRBD1 (5 bases). In germline, CDR1 is MNHEY, CDR2 SVGAGI. The CDR3 spans 15 residues. V shed 0 bases and J shed 10 bases, with 13 bases lying between them. CDR3 sequence: CASSYSTRVDSPLHF. CDR3 bases: TGTGCCAGCAGTTACTCGACCAGGGTGGACTCACCCCTCCACTTT.

The chain combines TRBV28 with TRBJ2-7; 7 bases align to TRBD1. The CDR3 extends over 15 amino acids. With 5 bases clipped from V and 0 bases from J, the junction kept 7 bases outside the gene matches. Germline assignment: CDR1 MDHEN and CDR2 SYDVKM. CDR3 region: CASSGDSRSSYEQYF. In nucleotides, the CDR3 is TGTGCCAGCAGTGGGGACAGCCGGAGCTCCTACGAGCAGTACTTC.

The V gene is TRBV4-3, the J gene TRBJ2-6; TRBD2 matches at 8 bases. The trim removed 4 bases at V and 0 bases at J, leaving 8 bases unmatched. Germline V gene data show CDR1 as LGHNA and CDR2 as YSLEER. CDR3 length: 18 residues. The CDR3, as DNA: TGCGCCAGCAGCCCCCGGACTAGCTCCAGCTCTGGGGCCAACGTCCTGACTTTC. Encoded protein: CASSPRTSSSSGANVLTF.

The chain couples TRBV14 to TRBJ2-5, with D perhaps TRBD2 (6 bases). V was shortened by 1 base and J by 9 bases, with 12 bases between the two germline ends. The CDR3 sequence is 13 residues long. Germline V gives CDR1 SGHDN, CDR2 FVKESK. The CDR3 here is CASSQGRARAQYF. DNA of the CDR3: TGTGCCAGCAGCCAAGGGAGGGCGCGGGCCCAGTACTTC.

The chain carries TRBV6-5 and TRBJ2-1; D might be TRBD2 (6 bases). This CDR3 region has 15 residues. Trimming pared 9 bases from V and 3 bases from J, leaving 18 bases between. Germline V lookup: CDR1 MNHEY, CDR2 SVGAGI. The CDR3 sequence: CARGGRAGYYNEQFF. The DNA of the CDR3 is TGTGCCAGGGGGGGACGGGCAGGGTACTACAATGAGCAGTTCTTC.

The chain uses TRBV20-1 and TRBJ2-7; 9 bases are a match to TRBD1. The germline V gene encodes CDR1 DFQATT and CDR2 SNEGSKA (reference sequence). V trimming: 6 bases; J trimming: 5 bases; junction bases outside the gene matches: 11. CDR3 length: 14 amino acids. In nucleotides, the CDR3 is TGCAGTGCGAGTGCGGGACAGGGTCCAAACGAGCAGTACTTC. Translation: CSASAGQGPNEQYF.

The chain uses TRBV5-1 and TRBJ1-2, with TRBD1 as a possible D gene (6 bases). Trimming shortened V by 0 bases and J by 5 bases, and 11 bases separated the two germline ends. The CDR3 has 14 amino acids. Germline assignment: CDR1 SGHRS and CDR2 YFSETQ. The CDR3 is CASSLGQDWYGYTF. The CDR3 DNA is TGCGCCAGCAGCTTGGGACAGGACTGGTATGGCTACACCTTC.

The chain couples TRBV19 to TRBJ1-6; a weak D match, TRBD1 (5 bases). V dropped 7 bases and J dropped 5 bases, with 15 bases sitting between them. This CDR3 contains 15 residues. Germline assignment: CDR1 LNHDA and CDR2 SQIVND (reference sequence). As DNA, the CDR3 is TGTGCCAGTAAGCTGTGGCAGGGTAATAATTCACCCCTCCACTTT. The encoded protein is CASKLWQGNNSPLHF.

This clone was counted a single time. The chain recombines TRBV6-2 or TRBV6-3 with TRBJ2-7; weak D call: TRBD2 (6 bases). This CDR3 is built from 12 residues. From germline, CDR1 is MNHEY and CDR2 SVGEGT. Trimming pared 4 bases from V and 6 bases from J, leaving 10 bases between. As DNA, the CDR3 is TGTGCCAGCAGTTCGCGGGATATCGAGCAGTACTTC. It encodes CASSSRDIEQYF.

This chain joins TRBV24-1 and TRBJ2-1, with no clear D. Trimming removed 7 bases from V and 6 bases from J, with 6 bases in between. This CDR3 has 11 amino acids. CDR1 KGHDR and CDR2 SFDVKD come from the germline V gene. The CDR3 spells CATSSSNEQFF. The CDR3 nucleotides read TGTGCCACCAGCTCGTCCAATGAGCAGTTCTTC.